The present entry profiles one TCR beta chain with its context. The sample belongs to a study of cytomegalovirus exposure and HLA in healthy donors. CDR1 and CDR2 (germline): MGHDK, SYGVNS. The CDR3 consists of 13 residues. The V gene lost 7 bases and the J gene lost 4 bases, with 13 bases spanning the gap. PCR involved 60 Vbeta and 13 Jbeta primers. Some clones are missing from TCRdb's copy, which holds only in-frame ones; the method was immunoSEQ multiplex PCR. The listing contains about 48,000 clones. The source of this sequence is a middle-aged woman in good health and CMV-seronegative. The rearrangement links TRBV25-1 to TRBJ1-1, with a tentative D call TRBD1 (5 bases). The sequencing input was PBMCs. The CDR3 protein is CASTWGGTTEAFF. In DNA form, the CDR3 reads TGTGCCAGCACCTGGGGGGGTACCACTGAAGCTTTCTTT.